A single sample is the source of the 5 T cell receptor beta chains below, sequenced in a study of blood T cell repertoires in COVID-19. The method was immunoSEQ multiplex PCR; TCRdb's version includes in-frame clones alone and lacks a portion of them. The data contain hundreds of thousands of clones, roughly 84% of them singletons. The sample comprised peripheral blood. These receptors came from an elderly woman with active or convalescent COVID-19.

CDR3 DNA sequence: TGTGCCAGCAGTGACCGACAGGGGGCTAAGACTGGAAACACCATATATTTT. This translates into CASSDRQGAKTGNTIYF. V gene TRBV28 combines with J gene TRBJ1-3; 10 bases are a match to TRBD1. Trimming took 5 bases from V and 2 from J; bases not matched to a gene: 9. Germline V CDR1 and CDR2: MDHEN, SYDVKM. The CDR3 is 17 residues long.

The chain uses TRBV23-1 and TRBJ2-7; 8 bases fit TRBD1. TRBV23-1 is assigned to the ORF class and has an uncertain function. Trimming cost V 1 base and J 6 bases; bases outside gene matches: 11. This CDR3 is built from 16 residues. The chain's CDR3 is CASSQYLRDRGAEQYF. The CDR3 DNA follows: TGCGCCAGCAGTCAATACTTACGAGACAGGGGCGCCGAGCAGTACTTC.

The CDR3 DNA is TGTGCCAGCAGCCCTCGGACGATTAGCGTCGAGCAGTACTTC. Its protein product is CASSPRTISVEQYF. V gene TRBV11-2 combines with J gene TRBJ2-5, with D possibly being TRBD2 (5 bases). Matching the DNA end better, TRBJ2-7 makes the J call doubtful. Germline V gene lookup returns CDR1 SGHAT and CDR2 FQNNGV. CDR3 length: 14 amino acids.

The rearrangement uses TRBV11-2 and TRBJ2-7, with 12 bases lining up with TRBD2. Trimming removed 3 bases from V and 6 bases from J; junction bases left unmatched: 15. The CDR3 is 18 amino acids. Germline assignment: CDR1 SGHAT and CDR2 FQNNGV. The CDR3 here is CASSFRVPASGRALEQYF. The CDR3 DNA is TGTGCCAGCAGCTTTAGAGTCCCCGCTAGCGGGAGGGCTCTCGAGCAGTACTTC.

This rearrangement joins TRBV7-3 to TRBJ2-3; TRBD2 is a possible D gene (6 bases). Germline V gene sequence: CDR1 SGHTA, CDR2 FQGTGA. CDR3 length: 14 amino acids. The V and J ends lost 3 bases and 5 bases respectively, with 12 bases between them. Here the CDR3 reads CASSLSGPEDTQYF. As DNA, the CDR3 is TGTGCCAGCAGCTTGAGCGGGCCGGAAGATACGCAGTATTTT.